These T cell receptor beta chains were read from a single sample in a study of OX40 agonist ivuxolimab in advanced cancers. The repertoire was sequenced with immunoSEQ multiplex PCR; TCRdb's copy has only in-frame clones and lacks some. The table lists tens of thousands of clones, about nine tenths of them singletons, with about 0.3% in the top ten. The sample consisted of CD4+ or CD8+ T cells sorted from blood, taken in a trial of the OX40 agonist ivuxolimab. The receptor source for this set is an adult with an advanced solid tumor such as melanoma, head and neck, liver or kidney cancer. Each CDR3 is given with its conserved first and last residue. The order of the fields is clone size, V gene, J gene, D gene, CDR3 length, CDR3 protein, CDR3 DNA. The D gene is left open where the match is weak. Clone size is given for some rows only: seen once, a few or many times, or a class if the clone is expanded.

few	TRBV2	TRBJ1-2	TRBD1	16	CASSELSRDRNYGYTF	TGTGCCAGCAGTGAACTCTCCCGGGACAGGAACTATGGCTACACCTTC
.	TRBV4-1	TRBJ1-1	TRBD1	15	CASSKPGQPNTEAFF	TGCGCCAGCAGCAAGCCGGGACAGCCGAACACTGAAGCTTTCTTT
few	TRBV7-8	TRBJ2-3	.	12	CASNLYTDTQYF	TGTGCCAGCAATCTCTACACAGATACGCAGTATTTT
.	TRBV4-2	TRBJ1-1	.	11	CASSRGGAAFF	TGTGCCAGCAGCCGGGGGGGGGCAGCTTTCTTT
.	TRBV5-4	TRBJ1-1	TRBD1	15	CASSLAGTGNTEAFF	TGTGCCAGCAGCTTGGCCGGGACAGGGAACACTGAAGCTTTCTTT
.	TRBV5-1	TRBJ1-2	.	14	CASSQGTANYGYTF	TGCGCCAGCAGCCAGGGGACGGCTAACTATGGCTACACCTTC
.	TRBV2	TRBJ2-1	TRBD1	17	CASSERRTGGFYNEQFF	TGTGCCAGCAGTGAAAGAAGGACAGGGGGCTTCTACAATGAGCAGTTCTTC
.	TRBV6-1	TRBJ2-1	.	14	CASSNVIGYNEQFF	TGTGCCAGCAGCAACGTAATCGGCTACAATGAGCAGTTCTTC
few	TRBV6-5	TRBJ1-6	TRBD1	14	CASTRQGPDSPLHF	TGTGCCAGCACCCGACAGGGACCCGATTCACCCCTCCACTTT
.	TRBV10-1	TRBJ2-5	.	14	CASSELGGQETQYF	TGCGCCAGCAGTGAGTTAGGGGGCCAAGAGACCCAGTACTTC
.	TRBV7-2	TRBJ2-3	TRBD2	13	CASSRDYTDTQYF	TGTGCCAGCAGCCGGGACTACACAGATACGCAGTATTTT
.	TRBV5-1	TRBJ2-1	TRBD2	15	CASSLGGGPYNEQFF	TGCGCCAGCAGCTTGGGCGGGGGACCCTACAATGAGCAGTTCTTC
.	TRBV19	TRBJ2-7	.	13	CASSIGQSYEQYF	TGTGCCAGTAGTATCGGACAAAGCTACGAGCAGTACTTC
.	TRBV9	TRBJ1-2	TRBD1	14	CASRRVGGGSGYTF	TGTGCCAGCCGGCGCGTGGGAGGGGGCTCTGGCTACACCTTC
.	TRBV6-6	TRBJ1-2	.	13	CASSSTGTEGYTF	TGTGCCAGCAGTTCAACAGGGACGGAGGGCTACACCTTC
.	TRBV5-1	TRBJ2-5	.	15	CASTGAAGYQETQYF	TGCGCCAGCACCGGAGCGGCAGGGTACCAAGAGACCCAGTACTTC
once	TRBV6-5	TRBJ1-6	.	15	CASSYSGGRPSPLHF	TGTGCCAGCAGTTACTCCGGAGGGAGGCCTTCACCCCTCCACTTT
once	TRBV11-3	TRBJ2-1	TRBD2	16	CASSSSTSGGGNEQFF	TGTGCCAGCAGCTCCTCGACTAGCGGGGGGGGCAATGAGCAGTTCTTC
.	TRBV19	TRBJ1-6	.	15	CASSISQGYNSPLHF	TGTGCCAGTAGTATCTCACAGGGTTATAATTCACCCCTCCACTTT
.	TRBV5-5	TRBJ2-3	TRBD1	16	CASSSGGQAHTDTQYF	TGTGCCAGCAGCTCCGGTGGACAGGCGCACACAGATACGCAGTATTTT
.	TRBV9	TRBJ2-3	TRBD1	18	CASSARQGPQYNTDTQYF	TGTGCCAGCAGCGCCCGACAGGGGCCGCAATATAACACAGATACGCAGTATTTT
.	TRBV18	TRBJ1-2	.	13	CASSVYTDPGYTF	TGTGCCAGCTCAGTTTACACAGACCCCGGCTACACCTTC
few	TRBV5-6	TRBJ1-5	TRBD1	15	CASSYTGTGYQPQHF	TGTGCCAGCAGCTACACGGGGACAGGGTATCAGCCCCAGCATTTT
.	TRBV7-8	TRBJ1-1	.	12	CASSLVLSEAFF	TGTGCCAGCAGCTTAGTACTCTCTGAAGCTTTCTTT
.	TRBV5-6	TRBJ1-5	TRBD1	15	CASSFGQGRNQPQHF	TGTGCCAGCAGCTTTGGACAGGGACGTAATCAGCCCCAGCATTTT
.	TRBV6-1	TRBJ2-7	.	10	CASGPYEQYF	TGTGCCAGCGGGCCGTACGAGCAGTACTTC
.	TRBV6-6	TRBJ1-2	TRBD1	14	CASSQQGAHYGYTF	TGTGCCAGCAGCCAACAGGGGGCGCACTATGGCTACACCTTC
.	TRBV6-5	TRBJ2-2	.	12	CASKPWVGELFF	TGTGCCAGCAAGCCTTGGGTCGGGGAGCTGTTTTTT
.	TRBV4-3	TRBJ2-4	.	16	CASSQDLSQGKNIQYF	TGCGCCAGCAGCCAAGATCTTTCACAGGGAAAAAACATTCAGTACTTC
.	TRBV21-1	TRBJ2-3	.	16	CASSKGEEPPSDTQYF	TGTGCCAGCAGCAAAGGGGAGGAGCCGCCATCAGATACGCAGTATTTT
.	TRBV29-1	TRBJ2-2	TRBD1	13	CSVASGTAGELFF	TGCAGCGTCGCCTCCGGGACAGCCGGGGAGCTGTTTTTT
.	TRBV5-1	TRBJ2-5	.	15	CASSSMTGLQETQYF	TGCGCCAGCAGCTCCATGACAGGCCTCCAAGAGACCCAGTACTTC
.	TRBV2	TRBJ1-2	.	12	CASSDQVYGYTF	TGTGCCAGCAGTGATCAGGTGTATGGCTACACCTTC
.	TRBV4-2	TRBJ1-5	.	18	CASSPPREGEYSNQPQHF	TGTGCCAGCAGCCCCCCCAGGGAGGGCGAGTATAGCAATCAGCCCCAGCATTTT
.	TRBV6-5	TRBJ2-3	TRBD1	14	CASSKRGLMDTQYF	TGTGCCAGCAGTAAGAGGGGGCTAATGGATACGCAGTATTTT
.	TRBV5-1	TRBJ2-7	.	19	CASSPGGLGARRDSYEQYF	TGCGCCAGCAGCCCCGGGGGTCTGGGGGCGCGAAGAGATTCCTACGAGCAGTACTTC
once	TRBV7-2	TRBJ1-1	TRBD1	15	CASSGRDRLNTEAFF	TGTGCCAGCAGCGGACGGGACAGGCTAAACACTGAAGCTTTCTTT
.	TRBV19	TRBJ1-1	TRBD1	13	CASRDRMNTEAFF	TGTGCCAGCAGGGACAGGATGAACACTGAAGCTTTCTTT
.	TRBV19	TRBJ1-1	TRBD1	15	CASTKRTGMNTEAFF	TGTGCCAGTACAAAAAGGACAGGGATGAACACTGAAGCTTTCTTT
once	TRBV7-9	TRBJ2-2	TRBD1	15	CASSLGTGGIGELFF	TGTGCCAGCAGCCTCGGGACAGGGGGAATCGGGGAGCTGTTTTTT
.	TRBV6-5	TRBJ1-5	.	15	CASSYRGLNNQPQHF	TGTGCCAGCAGTTACAGGGGATTGAACAATCAGCCCCAGCATTTT
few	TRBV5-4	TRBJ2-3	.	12	CASSQTWDTQYF	TGTGCCAGCAGCCAGACCTGGGATACGCAGTATTTT
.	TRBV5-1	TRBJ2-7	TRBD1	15	CASSLGTGHSYEQYF	TGCGCCAGCAGCTTAGGGACAGGGCACTCCTACGAGCAGTACTTC
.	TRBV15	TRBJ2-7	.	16	CATSREGLGSSYEQYF	TGTGCCACCAGCAGAGAAGGCCTTGGAAGTAGCTACGAGCAGTACTTC
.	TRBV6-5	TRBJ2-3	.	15	CAGNHRQASTDTQYF	TGTGCCGGCAACCATAGACAGGCTAGCACAGATACGCAGTATTTT
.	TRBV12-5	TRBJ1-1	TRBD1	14	CASGSTGLFSEAFF	TGTGCTAGTGGTTCGACAGGGCTTTTCTCTGAAGCTTTCTTT
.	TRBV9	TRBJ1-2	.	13	CASSVREDYGYTF	TGTGCCAGCAGCGTCAGGGAAGACTATGGCTACACCTTC